One T cell receptor (beta chain) is described in this entry. Antigen: not known. These data originate in a study of shared clonotypes between healthy human individuals. Findings and caveats of the study: The researchers took only blood, and tissue repertoires probably look different.

Assay execution proceeded at the deep level. Profiling relied on immunoSEQ multiplex PCR, and the TCRdb table lists in-frame clones only, not all of them. The table records about 480,000 clones, approximately 79% of them present only once. The specimen was PBMCs. The clonotype was recovered from a middle-aged woman in good health. Some clones in this sample may be carry-over from other donors' samples.

CDR3 region: CASRELQGRYGYTF. The CDR3 bases are TGTGCCAGCAGGGAACTACAGGGGCGCTATGGCTACACCTTC. V gene TRBV6-5 combines with J gene TRBJ1-2; 7 bases are shared with TRBD1. The CDR3 sequence is 14 residues long. The V segment lost 6 bases and the J segment 4 bases; nucleotides outside the gene matches: 8. Germline-derived CDR1 and CDR2 are MNHEY and SVGAGI.